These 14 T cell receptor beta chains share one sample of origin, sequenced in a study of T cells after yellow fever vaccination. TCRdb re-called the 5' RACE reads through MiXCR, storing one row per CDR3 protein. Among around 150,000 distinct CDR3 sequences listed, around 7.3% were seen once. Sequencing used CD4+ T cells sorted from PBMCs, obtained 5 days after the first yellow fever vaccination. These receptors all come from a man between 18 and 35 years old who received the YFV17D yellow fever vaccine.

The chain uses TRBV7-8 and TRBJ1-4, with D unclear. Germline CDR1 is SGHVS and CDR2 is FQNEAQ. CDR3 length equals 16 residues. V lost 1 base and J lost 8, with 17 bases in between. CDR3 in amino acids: CASSLGLRGYGEKLFF. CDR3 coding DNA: TGTGCCAGCAGCTTAGGGCTTCGCGGGTATGGCGAAAAACTGTTTTTT.

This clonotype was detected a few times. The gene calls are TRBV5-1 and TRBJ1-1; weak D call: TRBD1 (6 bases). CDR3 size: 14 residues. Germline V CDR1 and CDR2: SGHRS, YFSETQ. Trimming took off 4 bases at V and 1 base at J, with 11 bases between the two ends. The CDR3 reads CASSIGQPNTEAFF. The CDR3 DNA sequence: TGCGCCAGCAGCATCGGACAGCCGAACACTGAAGCTTTCTTT.

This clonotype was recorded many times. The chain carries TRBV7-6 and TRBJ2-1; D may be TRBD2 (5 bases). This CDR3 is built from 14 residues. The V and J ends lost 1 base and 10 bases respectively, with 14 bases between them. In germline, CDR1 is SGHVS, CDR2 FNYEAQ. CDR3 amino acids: CASSLELDFNEQFF. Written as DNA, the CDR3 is TGTGCCAGCAGCTTAGAACTAGATTTCAACGAGCAGTTCTTC.

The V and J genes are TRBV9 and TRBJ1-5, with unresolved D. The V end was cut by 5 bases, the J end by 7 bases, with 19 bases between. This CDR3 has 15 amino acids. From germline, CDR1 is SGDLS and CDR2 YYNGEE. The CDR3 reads CASRKAGGPRQPQHF. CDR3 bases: TGTGCCAGCAGAAAGGCGGGAGGCCCTCGGCAGCCCCAGCATTTT.

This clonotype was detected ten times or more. CDR3 amino acids: CASSATSFAETQYF. The CDR3 DNA is TGTGCCAGCAGCGCAACTAGCTTCGCGGAGACCCAGTACTTC. The chain couples TRBV7-7 to TRBJ2-5, with a possible D match to TRBD2 (6 bases). Trimming took off 5 bases at V and 5 bases at J, with 15 bases between the two ends. The CDR3 length is 14 residues. Germline assignment: CDR1 SSHAT and CDR2 FNYEAQ (reference sequence).

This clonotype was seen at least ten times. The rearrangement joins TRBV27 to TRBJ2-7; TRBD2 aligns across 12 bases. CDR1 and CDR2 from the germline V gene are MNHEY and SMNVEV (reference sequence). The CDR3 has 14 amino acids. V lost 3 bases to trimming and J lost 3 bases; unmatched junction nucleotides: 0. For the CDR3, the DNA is TGTGCCAGCAGTTTGACTAGCGGGGGCTACGAGCAGTACGTC. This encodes CASSLTSGGYEQYV.

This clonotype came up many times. In DNA, the CDR3 is TGCAGTGCTAGAGCAGGTCGTGGGGGGCACAATGAGCAGTTCTTC. Amino acid sequence: CSARAGRGGHNEQFF. J is TRBJ2-1 and V is TRBV20-1; D assignment may be TRBD1 or TRBD2 (6 bases each). The germline V gene encodes CDR1 DFQATT and CDR2 SNEGSKA (reference sequence). V was cut by 1 base and J by 5 bases, with 15 bases left in between. CDR3 length: 15 amino acids.

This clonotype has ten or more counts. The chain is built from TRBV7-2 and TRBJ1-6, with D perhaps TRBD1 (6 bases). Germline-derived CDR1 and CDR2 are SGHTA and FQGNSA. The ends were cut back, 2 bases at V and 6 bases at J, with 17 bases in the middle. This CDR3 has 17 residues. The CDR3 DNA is TGTGCCAGCAGCTTAAAGGGAGGGGGGCAGGGTAATTCACCCCTCCACTTT. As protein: CASSLKGGGQGNSPLHF.

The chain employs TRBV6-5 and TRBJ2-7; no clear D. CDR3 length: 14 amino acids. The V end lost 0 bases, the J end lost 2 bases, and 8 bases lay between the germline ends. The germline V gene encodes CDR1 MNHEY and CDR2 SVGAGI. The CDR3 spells CASSYSKLTYEQYF. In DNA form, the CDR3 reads TGTGCCAGCAGTTACTCGAAGTTGACCTACGAGCAGTACTTC.

The CDR3 region has the DNA TGCGCCAGCAGCTTGGCGCTAGCGGGGTCTAACACCGGGGAGCTGTTTTTT. Translation gives CASSLALAGSNTGELFF. J is TRBJ2-2 and V is TRBV5-1, with 9 bases identical to TRBD2. V lost 0 bases to trimming and J lost 2 bases; unmatched junction nucleotides: 5. This CDR3 spans 17 amino acids. Germline CDR1 reads SGHRS; CDR2 reads YFSETQ.

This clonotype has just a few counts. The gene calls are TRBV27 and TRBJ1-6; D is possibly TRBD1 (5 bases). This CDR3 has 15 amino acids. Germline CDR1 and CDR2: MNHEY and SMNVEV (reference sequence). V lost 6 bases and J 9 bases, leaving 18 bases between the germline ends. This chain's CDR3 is CASSRELGVSSPLHF. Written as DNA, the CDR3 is TGTGCCAGCAGCCGCGAGTTAGGGGTGAGTTCACCCCTCCACTTT.

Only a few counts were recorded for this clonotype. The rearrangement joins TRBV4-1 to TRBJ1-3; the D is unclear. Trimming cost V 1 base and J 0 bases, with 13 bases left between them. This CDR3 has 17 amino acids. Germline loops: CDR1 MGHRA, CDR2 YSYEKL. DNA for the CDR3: TGCGCCAGCAGCCAAGGGAGGCAGGAGGGCTCTGGAAACACCATATATTTT. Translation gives CASSQGRQEGSGNTIYF.

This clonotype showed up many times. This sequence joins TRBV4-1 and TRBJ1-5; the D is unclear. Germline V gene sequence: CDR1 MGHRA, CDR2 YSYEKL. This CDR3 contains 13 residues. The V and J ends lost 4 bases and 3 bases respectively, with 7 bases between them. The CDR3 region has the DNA TGCGCCAGCAGCCGCGGCCCCAATCAGCCCCAGCATTTT. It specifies CASSRGPNQPQHF.

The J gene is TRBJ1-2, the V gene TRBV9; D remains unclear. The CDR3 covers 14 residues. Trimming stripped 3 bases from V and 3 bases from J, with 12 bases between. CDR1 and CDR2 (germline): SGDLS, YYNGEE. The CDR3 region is CASSASTSDYGYTF. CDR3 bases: TGTGCCAGCAGCGCATCTACATCTGACTATGGCTACACCTTC.